Each of the 8 T cell receptor beta chains below was sequenced from the same sample in a study of sequential checkpoint blockade in melanoma. Libraries were prepared by immunoSEQ multiplex PCR; TCRdb keeps only in-frame clonotypes and omits some of them. In the table there are approximately 37,000 clones, just under 85% of which are singletons. Treatment of the sample: randomized to nivolumab then ipilimumab (arm A) or the reverse (arm B). Sample: CD8+ T cells sorted from blood (inferred from file names), taken from a patient given nivolumab and ipilimumab in sequence. These receptors all come from a human donor with melanoma.

V is TRBV15 and J is TRBJ2-5; perhaps TRBD1 as D (5 bases). V lost 5 bases to trimming and J lost 9 bases, with 13 bases between them. From germline, CDR1 is LNHNV and CDR2 YYDKDF (reference sequence). This CDR3 comprises 12 residues. The CDR3 DNA sequence: TGTGCCACCAGCCAGGGCGATATGCCCCAGTACTTC. Translating gives CATSQGDMPQYF.

The V call is TRBV19, the J call TRBJ2-1; D unclear. This CDR3 region has 14 residues. Between the trimmed V and J ends, which lost 1 base and 10 bases, there was a span of 14 bases. CDR1 and CDR2 (germline): LNHDA, SQIVND (reference sequence). CDR3 sequence: CASSIAMYRHEQFF. DNA of the CDR3: TGTGCCAGTAGTATAGCTATGTATAGACACGAGCAGTTCTTC.

The chain carries TRBV2 and TRBJ1-2; D is uncertain. With 7 bases removed from V and 6 bases from J, the gap between germline ends came to 12 bases. Germline loops: CDR1 SNHLY, CDR2 FYNNEI. There are 12 residues in the CDR3. The chain's CDR3 is CASTEDEDGYTF. The CDR3 DNA is TGTGCCAGCACCGAAGATGAGGATGGCTACACCTTC.

The chain is built from TRBV19 and TRBJ1-1; D is possibly TRBD1 (5 bases). This CDR3 contains 12 residues. V was pared by 7 bases and J by 4 bases, with 10 bases between. Germline CDR1 LNHDA, CDR2 SQIVND (reference sequence). The CDR3 sequence: CASTQGFTEAFF. CDR3 DNA sequence: TGTGCCAGTACCCAGGGTTTCACTGAAGCTTTCTTT.

V is TRBV5-8 and J is TRBJ2-2; 10 nucleotides line up with TRBD2. The CDR3 runs to 16 residues. CDR1 is SGHTS and CDR2 is YDEGEE in the germline V gene. As DNA, the CDR3 is TGTGAGGGCAAGGTAGCGGGGGGACCGAACACCGGGGAGCTGTTTTTT. This codes for CEGKVAGGPNTGELFF.

The chain links TRBV19 to TRBJ2-7, with D tentatively TRBD2 (6 bases). The CDR3 is 14 residues long. Trimming took 6 bases from V and 5 from J, leaving 17 bases between them. Germline loops: CDR1 LNHDA, CDR2 SQIVND (reference sequence). In DNA, the CDR3 is TGTGCCAGTAGCGTCGGGGGTATAGTCCACGAGCAGTACTTC. It is translated as CASSVGGIVHEQYF.

DNA for the CDR3: TGTGCCAGCAGGAAACAGGGGCCGGGTGGCTACACCTTC. Protein sequence: CASRKQGPGGYTF. The chain couples TRBV6-1 to TRBJ1-2, with 7 bases identical to TRBD1. Germline V gene sequence: CDR1 MNHNS, CDR2 SASEGT. This CDR3 spans 13 amino acids. Unmatched junction bases numbered 8, after V lost 6 bases and J lost 7 bases.

On this clone itself: Because the CDR3 is missing its conserved closing phenylalanine or tryptophan, this is likely a read error. The limits of the CDR3 on the DNA are not certain, so only TCRdb's listed CDR3 is given. The gene calls are TRBV12-1 and TRBJ1-2; the table's D call, TRBD1, was not checked against the DNA. TRBV12-1 is a pseudogene. The CDR3 sequence runs 9 residues, both termini included. The CDR3 protein is CASSFIPGD.